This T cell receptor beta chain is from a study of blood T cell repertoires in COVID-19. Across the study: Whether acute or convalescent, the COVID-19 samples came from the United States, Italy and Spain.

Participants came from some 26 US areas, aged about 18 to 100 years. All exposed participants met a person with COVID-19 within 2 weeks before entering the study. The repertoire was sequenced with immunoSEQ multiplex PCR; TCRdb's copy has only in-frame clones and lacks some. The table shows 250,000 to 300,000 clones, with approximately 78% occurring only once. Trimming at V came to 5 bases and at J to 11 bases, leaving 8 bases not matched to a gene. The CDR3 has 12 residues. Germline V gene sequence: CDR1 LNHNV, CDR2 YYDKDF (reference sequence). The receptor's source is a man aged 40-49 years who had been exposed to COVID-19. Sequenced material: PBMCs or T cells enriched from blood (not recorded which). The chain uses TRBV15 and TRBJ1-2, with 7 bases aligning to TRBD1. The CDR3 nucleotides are TGTGCCACCAGCGAAGGATGGGACAGTTACACCTTC. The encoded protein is CATSEGWDSYTF.